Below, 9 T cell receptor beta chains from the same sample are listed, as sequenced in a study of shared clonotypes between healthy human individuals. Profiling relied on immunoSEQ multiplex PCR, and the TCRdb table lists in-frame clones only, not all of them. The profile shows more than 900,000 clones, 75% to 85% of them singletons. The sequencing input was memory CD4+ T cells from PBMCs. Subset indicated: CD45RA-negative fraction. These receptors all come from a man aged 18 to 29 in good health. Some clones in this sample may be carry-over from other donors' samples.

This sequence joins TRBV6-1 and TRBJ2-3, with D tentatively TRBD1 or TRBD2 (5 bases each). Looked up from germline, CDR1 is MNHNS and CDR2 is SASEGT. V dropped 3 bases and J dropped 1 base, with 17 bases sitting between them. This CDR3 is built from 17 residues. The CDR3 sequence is CASSDTRGARGTDTQYF. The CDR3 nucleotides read TGTGCCAGCAGTGATACCAGAGGGGCACGGGGCACAGATACGCAGTATTTT.

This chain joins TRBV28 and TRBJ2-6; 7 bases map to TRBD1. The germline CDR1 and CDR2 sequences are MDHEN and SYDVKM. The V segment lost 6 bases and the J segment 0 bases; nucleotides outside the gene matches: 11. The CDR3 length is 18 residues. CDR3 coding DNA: TGTGCCAGCAGGTTCCCCGGGACAGCGGCCTCTGGGGCCAACGTCCTGACTTTC. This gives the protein CASRFPGTAASGANVLTF.

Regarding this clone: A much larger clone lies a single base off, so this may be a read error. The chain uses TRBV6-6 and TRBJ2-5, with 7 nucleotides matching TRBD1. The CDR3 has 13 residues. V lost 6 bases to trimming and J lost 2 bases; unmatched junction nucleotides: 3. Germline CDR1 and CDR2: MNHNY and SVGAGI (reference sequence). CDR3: CASSQGVQETQYF. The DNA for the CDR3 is TGTGCCAGCAGCCAGGGGGTACAAGAGACCCAGTACTTC.

The CDR3 sequence is CASSLAAQYMGAGYEQYF. CDR3 DNA sequence: TGTGCCAGCAGCTTAGCAGCCCAGTATATGGGGGCGGGCTACGAGCAGTACTTC. The V gene is TRBV7-2, the J gene TRBJ2-7; tentative D call: TRBD1 (6 bases). This CDR3 is built from 18 residues. From germline, CDR1 is SGHTA and CDR2 FQGNSA. V lost 0 bases and J lost 3, with 21 bases in between.

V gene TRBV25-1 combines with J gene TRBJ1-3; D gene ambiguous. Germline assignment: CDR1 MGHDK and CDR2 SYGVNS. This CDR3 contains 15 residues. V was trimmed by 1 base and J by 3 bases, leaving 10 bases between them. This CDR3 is CASSESRLGGNTIYF. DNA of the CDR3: TGTGCCAGCAGTGAATCCCGTTTGGGTGGAAACACCATATATTTT.

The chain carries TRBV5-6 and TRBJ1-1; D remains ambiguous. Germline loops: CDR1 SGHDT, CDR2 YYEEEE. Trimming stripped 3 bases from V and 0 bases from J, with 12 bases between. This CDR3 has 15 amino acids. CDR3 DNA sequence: TGTGCCAGCAGCTCCGGGCGAAAATTGAACACTGAAGCTTTCTTT. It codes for CASSSGRKLNTEAFF.

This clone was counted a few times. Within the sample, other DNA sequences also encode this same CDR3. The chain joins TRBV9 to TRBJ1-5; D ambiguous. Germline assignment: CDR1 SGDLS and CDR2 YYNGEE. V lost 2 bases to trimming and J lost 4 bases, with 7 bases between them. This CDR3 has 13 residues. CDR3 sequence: CASSVAPNQPQHF. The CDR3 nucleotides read TGTGCCAGCAGCGTGGCCCCTAATCAGCCCCAGCATTTT. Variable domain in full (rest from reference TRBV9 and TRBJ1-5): DSGVTQTPKHLITATGQRVTLRCSPRSGDLSVYWYQQSLDQGLQFLIQYYNGEERAKGNILERFSAQQFPDLHSELNLSSLELGDSALYFCASSVAPNQPQHFGDGTRLSIL.

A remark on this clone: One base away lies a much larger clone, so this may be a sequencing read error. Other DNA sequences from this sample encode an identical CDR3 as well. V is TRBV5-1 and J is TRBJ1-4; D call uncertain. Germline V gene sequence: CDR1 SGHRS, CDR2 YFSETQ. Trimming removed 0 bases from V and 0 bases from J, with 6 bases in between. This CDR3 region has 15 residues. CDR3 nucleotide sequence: TGCGCCAGCAGCTTGGGTCAGGCAACTAATGAAAAACTGTTTTTT. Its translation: CASSLGQATNEKLFF.

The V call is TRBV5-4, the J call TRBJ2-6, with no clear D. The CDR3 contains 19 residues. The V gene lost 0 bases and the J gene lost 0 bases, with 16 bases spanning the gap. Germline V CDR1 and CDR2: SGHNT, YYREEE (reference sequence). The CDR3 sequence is CASSLEGVGTHSGANVLTF. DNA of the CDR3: TGTGCCAGCAGCTTGGAAGGAGTAGGAACTCACTCTGGGGCCAACGTCCTGACTTTC.